The entry below describes one T cell receptor beta chain. What antigen it recognizes has not been identified. Per-base quality was not reported, and no clone a single base away is much larger than it. This specimen belongs to a study of control samples from healthy donors and cancer patients (dated by TCRdb to the early 2020s). Library preparation was by the immunoSEQ multiplex PCR assay. TCRdb stores this immuneACCESS table with in-frame sequences only. Part of the clones is absent; in the studies checked, under half of the shortfall reflects unresolved V genes, and no reason is known for the rest. The sample records around 90,000 clones, approximately 86% of which are singletons. 21% of the sample is taken by the ten largest. V was cut back by 0 bases and J by 0 bases, leaving a gap of 5 bases between them. According to the germline V gene, CDR1 reads MNHEY and CDR2 reads SVGAGI. Reading from cysteine to phenylalanine, the CDR3 counts 14 amino acids. Solely the CDR3 DNA is kept, with 42 bases framed from the first base.

The sample comprised blood. The rearrangement joined TRBV6-5 to TRBJ1-1, with the D gene call left open. The source of this sequence is a man aged 25-45 years in good health. DNA sequence: TGTGCCAGCAGTTACTCCTCCCTGAACACTGAAGCTTTCTTT. Its product reads: CASSYSSLNTEAFF.